The T cell receptor beta chain described here comes from a study of long-term antiretroviral therapy in people with HIV. Study-level findings and limits: Diversity measured after ART increased yet remained under transplant donor controls. Dominating the repertoire at all time points were the clones that expanded before ART. Controls exceeded HIV repertoires in CDR3 length range. Nothing was known about ART adherence, viral resistance or changes in therapy.

Samples were assayed with immunoSEQ v3.0 at survey level. Method: immunoSEQ multiplex PCR; TCRdb's copy keeps in-frame clones and lacks some. The sample gives 25,000 to 30,000 clones, over 75% of which show up once; about 5.5% is in the top ten. Concerning this clone: Its antigen is undetermined. Different DNA sequences within this sample yield the same CDR3.

Trimming stripped 1 base from V and 1 base from J, with 4 bases between. Per the germline V gene, CDR1 is KGHSH and CDR2 is LQKENI. This CDR3 has 13 amino acids. Sequences were derived from unsorted PBMCs, sampled 1.1 years before starting antiretroviral therapy. This clonotype was obtained from a woman aged 25 to 39 with HIV. The chain recombines TRBV18 with TRBJ1-1, with D uncertain. In DNA, the CDR3 is TGTGCCAGCTCACCACAGGGGAACACTGAAGCTTTCTTT. It codes for CASSPQGNTEAFF.